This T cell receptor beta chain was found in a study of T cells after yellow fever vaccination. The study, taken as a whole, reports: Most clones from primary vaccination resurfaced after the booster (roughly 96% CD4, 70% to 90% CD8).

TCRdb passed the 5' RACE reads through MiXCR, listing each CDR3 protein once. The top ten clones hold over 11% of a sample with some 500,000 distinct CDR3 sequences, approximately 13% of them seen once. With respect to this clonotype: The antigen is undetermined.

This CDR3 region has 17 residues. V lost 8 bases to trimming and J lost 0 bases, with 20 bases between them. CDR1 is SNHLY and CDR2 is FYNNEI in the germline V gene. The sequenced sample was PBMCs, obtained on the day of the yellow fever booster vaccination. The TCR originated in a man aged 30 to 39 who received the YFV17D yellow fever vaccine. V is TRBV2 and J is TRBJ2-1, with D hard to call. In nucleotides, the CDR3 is TGTGCCAGCTGTTCCGTGCCTGCCACCTCCTCCTACAATGAGCAGTTCTTC. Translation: CASCSVPATSSYNEQFF.